This T cell receptor beta chain was captured by sequencing in a study of human T cells and chemical hapten exposure. Stated time point: patch test 2, 6 weeks after DPC sensitization. Treatment here: therapeutic diphenylcyclopropenone sensitization with weekly scalp DPC. Only a few counts were recorded for this clonotype. Via MiXCR, TCRdb re-called the RACE reads, giving one row per CDR3 protein. The sample has around 67,000 distinct CDR3 sequences; about 8.5% are singletons. In germline, CDR1 is MGHRA, CDR2 YSYEKL. V gave up 3 bases and J gave up 10 bases, with 22 bases separating them. The CDR3 spans 16 residues.

The specimen was whole blood, collected in connection with sensitization to the hapten diphenylcyclopropenone (DPC). The TCR sequence derives from a woman in her forties or fifties with alopecia areata. Some clones in this sample may be carry-over from other donors' samples. This rearrangement joins TRBV4-1 to TRBJ2-1; D possibly corresponds to TRBD1 (6 bases). Written as DNA, the CDR3 is TGCGCCAGCAGCCAGAGGATACAGGGAAATCTAGAGGAGCAGTTCTTC. Translation: CASSQRIQGNLEEQFF.